This passage covers 32 T cell receptor beta chains from one sample sequenced in a study of blood T cell repertoires in COVID-19. The assay was immunoSEQ multiplex PCR, and TCRdb's table has in-frame clones only and misses some. Of approximately 250,000 clones listed, approximately 90% are singletons. The sequencing input was PBMCs or T cells enriched from blood (not recorded which). The receptors were gathered from a woman aged 30 to 39 who had recovered from COVID-19.

The chain has TRBV7-2 and TRBJ1-1, with TRBD1 matching 8 bases. V dropped 2 bases and J dropped 8; count of bases not matched to a gene: 1. Germline CDR1 is SGHTA and CDR2 is FQGNSA. The CDR3 is 12 amino acids. CDR3 region: CASSLQGAEAFF. Written as DNA, the CDR3 is TGTGCCAGCAGCTTACAGGGGGCCGAAGCTTTCTTT.

The V call is TRBV29-1, the J call TRBJ2-1; unclear D gene. With 4 bases removed from V and 1 base from J, the gap between germline ends came to 8 bases. From germline, CDR1 is SQVTM and CDR2 ANQGSEA. The CDR3 extends over 13 amino acids. The CDR3 nucleotides read TGCAGCGTTGTACTATTTTCCTACAATGAGCAGTTCTTC. It encodes CSVVLFSYNEQFF.

The V call is TRBV5-4, the J call TRBJ2-5; D is perhaps TRBD1 (5 bases). The CDR3 totals 15 residues. Germline CDR1 and CDR2: SGHNT and YYREEE (reference sequence). Trimming shortened V by 2 bases and J by 1 base, and 12 bases separated the two germline ends. The DNA for the CDR3 is TGTGCCAGCAGCTTTCGAGACAGAACCCAAGAGACCCAGTACTTC. Encoded protein: CASSFRDRTQETQYF.

The chain combines TRBV6-2 or TRBV6-3 with TRBJ1-1; D uncertain. This CDR3 spans 16 amino acids. V was shortened by 2 bases and J by 1 base, with 14 bases between the two germline ends. Germline V gene sequence: CDR1 MNHEY, CDR2 SVGEGT. CDR3 residues: CASSYGRERRNTEAFF. The DNA for the CDR3 is TGTGCCAGCAGTTACGGCCGGGAGCGGAGGAACACTGAAGCTTTCTTT.

This sequence joins TRBV7-9 and TRBJ1-1, with D perhaps TRBD1 (5 bases). The CDR3 covers 15 residues. CDR1 is SEHNR and CDR2 is FQNEAQ in the germline V gene (reference sequence). Trimming pared 5 bases from V and 3 bases from J, leaving 16 bases between. CDR3 residues: CASSPMGGVDTEAFF. The CDR3 DNA sequence: TGTGCCAGCAGCCCAATGGGAGGGGTGGACACTGAAGCTTTCTTT.

This chain joins TRBV4-2 and TRBJ1-4; D unresolved. Trimming shortened V by 3 bases and J by 5 bases, and 16 bases separated the two germline ends. CDR1 LGHNA and CDR2 YNFKEQ come from the germline V gene. The CDR3 length is 16 residues. The CDR3: CASSHEMNRGNEKLFF. The CDR3, as DNA: TGTGCCAGCAGCCACGAAATGAACCGCGGGAATGAAAAACTGTTTTTT.

The chain couples TRBV9 to TRBJ1-4; 8 bases agree with TRBD1. The CDR3 spans 14 residues. CDR1 is SGDLS, CDR2 YYNGEE, per germline. V lost 3 bases to trimming and J lost 8 bases; unmatched junction nucleotides: 6. CDR3 loop: CASSEDRGGEKLFF. The CDR3 coding sequence is TGTGCCAGCAGCGAAGACAGGGGTGGAGAAAAACTGTTTTTT.

CDR3 sequence reads: CASSLVGTSVWDEQYF. The DNA for the CDR3 is TGTGCCAGCAGCTTAGTTGGGACTAGCGTTTGGGACGAGCAGTACTTC. This sequence joins TRBV7-2 and TRBJ2-7; 10 bases agree with TRBD2. CDR1 is SGHTA, CDR2 FQGNSA, per germline. V trimming: 1 base; J trimming: 5 bases; junction bases outside the gene matches: 8. The CDR3 totals 16 residues. Variable domain in full (rest from reference TRBV7-2 and TRBJ2-7): GAGVSQSPSNKVTEKGKDVELRCDPISGHTALYWYRQSLGQGLEFLIYFQGNSAPDKSGLPSDRFSAERTGGSVSTLTIQRTQQEDSAVYLCASSLVGTSVWDEQYFGPGTRLTVT.

This clone has only one observation. The rearrangement links TRBV9 to TRBJ1-1; 7 nucleotides align to TRBD1. Germline V gene lookup returns CDR1 SGDLS and CDR2 YYNGEE. Germline trimming cut 3 bases from V and 4 bases from J; bases unmatched to any gene: 6. This CDR3 comprises 14 residues. The CDR3 region has the DNA TGTGCCAGCAGCGCCGACAGGGCAACCACTGAAGCTTTCTTT. This sequence encodes CASSADRATTEAFF.

Only a few counts were recorded for this clone. The chain couples TRBV2 to TRBJ2-3, with 7 bases identical to TRBD2. The V gene end was trimmed by 10 bases and the J gene end by 5 bases; junction bases not matched to a gene: 9. This CDR3 comprises 13 residues. From germline, CDR1 is SNHLY and CDR2 FYNNEI. The CDR3 reads CANKRGRGDTQYF. CDR3 nucleotides: TGTGCCAACAAGCGGGGACGGGGAGATACGCAGTATTTT.

The rearrangement links TRBV18 to TRBJ2-5; D may be TRBD1 (6 bases). This CDR3 spans 17 amino acids. Trimming took 1 base from V and 3 from J, leaving 18 bases between them. Germline values: CDR1 KGHSH, CDR2 LQKENI. The CDR3 reads CASSPRRVPGAEETQYF. The CDR3 bases are TGTGCCAGCTCACCACGAAGGGTTCCAGGGGCCGAAGAGACCCAGTACTTC.

The V gene is TRBV3-1 (or the pseudogene TRBV3-2), the J gene TRBJ2-2, with D hard to call. Germline V gene data show CDR1 as LGHDT and CDR2 as YNNKEL (reference sequence). The ends were cut back, 3 bases at V and 6 bases at J, with 5 bases in the middle. The CDR3 consists of 12 residues. The DNA for the CDR3 is TGTGCCAGCAGCCATCCGGCCGGGGAGCTGTTTTTT. Encoded protein: CASSHPAGELFF.

This clone has a handful of counts. The chain employs TRBV7-3 and TRBJ2-2; TRBD2 is a possible D gene (6 bases). This CDR3 has 16 amino acids. Germline V gene lookup returns CDR1 SGHTA and CDR2 FQGTGA. Trimming pared 5 bases from V and 6 bases from J, leaving 19 bases between. CDR3 region: CASSMTGTLKAGELFF. DNA of the CDR3: TGTGCCAGCAGCATGACCGGGACTTTGAAAGCCGGGGAGCTGTTTTTT.

CDR3 in amino acids: CASSLAAQYNSPLHF. The CDR3 DNA follows: TGTGCCAGCAGTTTAGCTGCACAGTATAATTCACCCCTCCACTTT. The chain joins TRBV28 to TRBJ1-6; the D is unclear. Deletions cut 2 bases from V and 4 bases from J, with 9 bases between. This CDR3 has 15 amino acids. Germline CDR1 is MDHEN and CDR2 is SYDVKM.

The genes are TRBV6-1 and TRBJ1-2; D ambiguous. Trimming stripped 2 bases from V and 4 bases from J, with 17 bases between. The CDR3 has 16 amino acids. Germline CDR1 MNHNS, CDR2 SASEGT. This CDR3 reads CASSEQANTETYGYTF. The CDR3 DNA sequence: TGTGCCAGCAGTGAACAGGCGAATACAGAGACCTATGGCTACACCTTC.

The chain is built from TRBV7-3 and TRBJ2-3, with 13 bases that match TRBD2. V was clipped by 5 bases and J by 3 bases; unmatched bases: 5. The CDR3 has 16 residues. CDR1 is SGHTA and CDR2 is FQGTGA in the germline V gene. DNA of the CDR3: TGTGCCAGCAGCCCCCGACTAGCGGGAGGAACAGATACGCAGTATTTT. Encoded protein: CASSPRLAGGTDTQYF.

The rearrangement joins TRBV18 to TRBJ1-4; possible D gene TRBD1, 6 bases. V lost 3 bases and J 3 bases, leaving 11 bases between the germline ends. The germline CDR1 and CDR2 sequences are KGHSH and LQKENI. The CDR3 covers 15 residues. This chain's CDR3 is CASSPNRESNEKLFF. As DNA, the CDR3 is TGTGCCAGCTCACCTAACAGGGAGTCTAATGAAAAACTGTTTTTT. Drawing the rest from reference TRBV18 and TRBJ1-4, the complete variable domain is NAGVMQNPRHLVRRRGQEARLRCSPMKGHSHVYWYRQLPEEGLKFMVYLQKENIIDESGMPKERFSAEFPKEGPSILRIQQVVRGDSAAYFCASSPNRESNEKLFFGSGTQLSVL.

The J gene is TRBJ1-2, the V gene TRBV10-3; tentatively, D is TRBD1 (5 bases). The length of the CDR3 is 14 residues. Trimming left V 6 bases short and J 2 bases short, with 13 bases between. Germline-derived CDR1 and CDR2 are ENHRY and SYGVKD. The CDR3: CAIRSDTRNYGYTF. The CDR3 region has the DNA TGTGCCATCAGGTCGGACACCAGAAACTATGGCTACACCTTC.

The rearrangement links TRBV30 to TRBJ1-6; TRBD1 is a possible D gene (5 bases). Trimming stripped 3 bases from V and 3 bases from J, with 15 bases between. CDR1 and CDR2 (germline): GTSNPN, SVGIG (reference sequence). The CDR3 loop spans 16 amino acids. The CDR3 DNA reads as TGTGCCTGGAGGGGGGGTTCGGTCTTCTATAATTCACCCCTCCACTTT. It encodes CAWRGGSVFYNSPLHF.

CDR3 region: CASSFRDRGTPLHF. The CDR3 nucleotides read TGTGCCAGCAGTTTCAGGGACAGGGGAACACCCCTCCACTTT. The V and J genes are TRBV28 and TRBJ1-6; 10 bases line up with TRBD1. Germline CDR1 reads MDHEN; CDR2 reads SYDVKM. The J segment lost 11 bases and the V segment lost 3 bases, leaving 4 bases of the junction unmatched. The CDR3 totals 14 residues.

This clone was recorded a few times. The chain recombines TRBV9 with TRBJ2-2, with D possibly being TRBD2 (5 bases). V shed 1 base and J shed 0 bases, with 10 bases lying between them. The CDR3 runs to 16 residues. Per the germline V gene, CDR1 is SGDLS and CDR2 is YYNGEE. For the CDR3, the DNA is TGTGCCAGCAGCGTAAGAGGGAATGCGAACACCGGGGAGCTGTTTTTT. Translating it yields CASSVRGNANTGELFF.

The CDR3 is CASSQGPGTSTDTQYF. CDR3 nucleotide sequence: TGTGCCAGCAGCCAAGGTCCAGGGACTAGCACAGATACGCAGTATTTT. The chain recombines TRBV3-1 (or the pseudogene TRBV3-2) with TRBJ2-3; weak D call: TRBD2 (6 bases). CDR1 and CDR2 (germline): LGHDT, YNNKEL (reference sequence). The length of the CDR3 is 16 residues. The V gene lost 1 base and the J gene lost 0 bases, with 11 bases spanning the gap.

The chain has TRBV19 and TRBJ1-2, with D possibly matching TRBD1 (6 bases). The V end was cut by 5 bases, the J end by 5 bases, with 18 bases between. Germline V gene lookup returns CDR1 LNHDA and CDR2 SQIVND (reference sequence). There are 15 residues in the CDR3. CDR3 sequence (DNA): TGTGCCAGTAGTCAATCCCGGGACACGAGTTATGGCTACACCTTC. It encodes CASSQSRDTSYGYTF.

The chain uses TRBV7-3 and TRBJ2-1, with TRBD2 as a possible D gene (7 bases). The CDR3 loop spans 16 amino acids. With 4 bases removed from V and 6 bases from J, the gap between germline ends came to 19 bases. The germline gives CDR1 SGHTA, CDR2 FQGTGA. The CDR3 reads CASSSITGSGGNEQFF. The CDR3 DNA reads as TGTGCCAGCAGCTCCATAACAGGGTCGGGGGGCAATGAGCAGTTCTTC.

The V call is TRBV10-3, the J call TRBJ1-1; D not certain. With 10 bases removed from V and 1 base from J, the gap between germline ends came to 16 bases. CDR1 and CDR2 (germline): ENHRY, SYGVKD. The CDR3 runs 14 residues. CDR3 coding DNA: TGTGCCAGTCGGGTCGTCGGGTCGAACACTGAAGCTTTCTTT. This codes for CASRVVGSNTEAFF.

The chain is built from TRBV20-1 and TRBJ2-1; D call uncertain. The CDR3 contains 11 residues. Germline V gene lookup returns CDR1 DFQATT and CDR2 SNEGSKA (reference sequence). V lost 6 bases and J 1 base, leaving 4 bases between the germline ends. This chain's CDR3 is CSATSYNEQFF. DNA of the CDR3: TGCAGTGCCACATCCTACAATGAGCAGTTCTTC.

The chain couples TRBV3-1 (or the pseudogene TRBV3-2) to TRBJ1-2; a possible D gene is TRBD1 (6 bases). V was clipped by 0 bases and J by 12 bases, with 17 bases between them. CDR1 is LGHDT, CDR2 YNNKEL, per germline (reference sequence). The CDR3 totals 14 residues. The CDR3 region is CASSQDTGNSGDTF. As DNA, the CDR3 is TGTGCCAGCAGCCAAGATACAGGGAATAGTGGAGACACCTTC.

V and J are TRBV20-1 and TRBJ2-1; D perhaps matches TRBD1 (6 bases). CDR3 length: 13 residues. The V and J ends lost 6 bases and 9 bases respectively, with 18 bases between them. Germline V gives CDR1 DFQATT, CDR2 SNEGSKA (reference sequence). The CDR3: CSASGRGAGEQFF. Written as DNA, the CDR3 is TGCAGTGCAAGTGGCAGGGGAGCTGGTGAGCAGTTCTTC.

The chain carries TRBV10-3 and TRBJ1-1; D perhaps matches TRBD1 (5 bases). Trimming shortened V by 2 bases and J by 5 bases, and 9 bases separated the two germline ends. The germline CDR1 and CDR2 sequences are ENHRY and SYGVKD. The CDR3 spans 13 residues. CDR3 nucleotides: TGTGCCATCAGTGAGAGGGGTAGAACTGAAGCTTTCTTT. Its translation is CAISERGRTEAFF.

The rearrangement joins TRBV12-5 to TRBJ2-1; 16 bases fit TRBD2. The CDR3 spans 19 residues. Unmatched junction bases numbered 17, after V lost 3 bases and J lost 12 bases. Germline V gene lookup returns CDR1 LGHNT and CDR2 FRNRAP. CDR3 coding DNA: TGTGCTAGTGGTTTCACGGGACAGGGGGGACTAGCGGGAGGGCCTGGGCAGTTCTTC. Protein product: CASGFTGQGGLAGGPGQFF.

This chain connects TRBV28 to TRBJ2-5, with D perhaps matching TRBD1 (5 bases). CDR3 length: 13 amino acids. The V and J ends lost 3 bases and 5 bases respectively, with 10 bases between them. The germline V gene has CDR1 MDHEN and CDR2 SYDVKM. The CDR3 loop is CASSFGRVETQYF. CDR3 nucleotide sequence: TGTGCCAGCAGTTTTGGCAGGGTTGAGACCCAGTACTTC.

The chain couples TRBV2 to TRBJ2-7; 15 bases fit TRBD2. Germline CDR1 and CDR2: SNHLY and FYNNEI. Germline trimming cut 10 bases from V and 2 bases from J; bases unmatched to any gene: 6. CDR3 length equals 15 residues. The CDR3: CATHGTSGRPYEQYF. The DNA of the CDR3 is TGTGCCACCCACGGGACTAGCGGGAGGCCCTACGAGCAGTACTTC. The complete variable domain, with remaining parts taken from reference TRBV2 and TRBJ2-7, reads EPEVTQTPSHQVTQMGQEVILRCVPISNHLYFYWYRQILGQKVEFLVSFYNNEISEKSEIFDDQFSVERPDGSNFTLKIRSTKLEDSAMYFCATHGTSGRPYEQYFGPGTRLTVT.